The clone carrying this T cell receptor (beta chain) was counted only a few times. No antigen is known for it. This specimen comes from a study of T cells in Graves' hyperthyroidism and ophthalmopathy. Each diagnosis was grounded in clinical symptoms, serum thyroxine and TRAb, thyroid ultrasound, and orbital computed tomography. From RNA transcripts, TCR beta CDR3 regions were amplified. TCR CDR3 underwent first-round RT-PCR with the HTBI primer set. MiXCR was run by TCRdb on the multiplex PCR reads, yielding one entry per CDR3 protein. Of under 350,000 distinct CDR3 sequences detected, about 18% appear once; the ten largest clones hold roughly 50%. The V gene's germline CDR1 is SGHTA and CDR2 FQGNSA. CDR3 length equals 15 residues. Trimming removed 1 base from V and 3 bases from J, with 10 bases in between. Notes on the study in general: Stable hyperthyroidism was separated from ophthalmopathy by a model based on 13 V-J features. Blood also carried most thyroid clonotypes expanded above 0.001.

The rearrangement links TRBV7-2 to TRBJ1-3, with D unresolved. The specimen was blood. The sequence came from a woman aged 55-69 years with Graves' ophthalmopathy. DNA for the CDR3: TGTGCCAGCAGCTTAGTTGTAGACGGTGGAAACACCATATATTTT. Its translation is CASSLVVDGGNTIYF.